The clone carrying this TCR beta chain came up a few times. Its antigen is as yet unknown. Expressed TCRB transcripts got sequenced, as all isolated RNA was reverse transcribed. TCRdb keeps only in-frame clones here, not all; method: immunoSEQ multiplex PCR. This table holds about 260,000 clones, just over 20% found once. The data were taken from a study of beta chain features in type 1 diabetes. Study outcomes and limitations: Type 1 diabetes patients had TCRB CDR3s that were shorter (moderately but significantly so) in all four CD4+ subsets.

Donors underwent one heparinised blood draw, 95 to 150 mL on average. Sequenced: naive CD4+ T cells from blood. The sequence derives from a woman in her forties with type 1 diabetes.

The CDR3 coding sequence is TGCGCCAGCAGACAAAATTCCAGGGGGCAAGATACGCAGTATTTT. Its protein product is CASRQNSRGQDTQYF. This rearrangement joins TRBV4-3 to TRBJ2-3; TRBD1 matches 8 bases. CDR3 length: 15 amino acids. Trimming at V came to 6 bases and at J to 5 bases, leaving 10 bases not matched to a gene. The germline CDR1 and CDR2 sequences are LGHNA and YSLEER.